The 18 T cell receptor beta chains below all came from one sample that was sequenced in a study of monozygotic twins with inflammatory bowel disease. No DNA is given; TCRdb re-called the 5' RACE reads and lists each CDR3 protein once. The specimen's table records hundreds of thousands of distinct CDR3 sequences. Input material: blood. The receptors were gathered from a human donor with ulcerative colitis or Crohn's disease, or a healthy co-twin of an affected twin (not recorded which).

The chain joins TRBV11-1 to TRBJ2-3; with no DNA, the TCRdb D assignment of TRBD2 cannot be verified. Germline assignment: CDR1 SGHAT and CDR2 FQDESV (reference sequence). The CDR3 loop spans 19 amino acids. This chain's CDR3 is CASSLVGSFRTSGRDTQYF.

This chain joins TRBV20-1 and TRBJ2-3; the TCRdb call, TRBD1, lacks DNA for checking. From germline, CDR1 is DFQATT and CDR2 SNEGSKA (reference sequence). This CDR3 contains 14 residues. The CDR3 region is CSARDRRRTDTQYF.

The chain uses TRBV5-1 and TRBJ2-5; as DNA is missing, the TRBD2 call by TCRdb cannot be tested. The CDR3 sequence is 17 residues long. The germline V gene has CDR1 SGHRS and CDR2 YFSETQ. The CDR3 spells CASSPGLTSGKEETQYF.

V and J are TRBV7-2 and TRBJ2-3; absent DNA, TCRdb's TRBD2 call cannot be checked. The germline gives CDR1 SGHTA, CDR2 FQGNSA. The CDR3 consists of 15 residues. CDR3 sequence: CASSPAGGPTDTQYF.

This rearrangement joins TRBV11-2 to TRBJ1-1. The CDR3 runs to 14 residues. The germline V gene has CDR1 SGHAT and CDR2 FQNNGV. The CDR3 reads CASSLVFGETEAFF.

V is TRBV21-1 and J is TRBJ2-6; TCRdb returns TRBD1, unconfirmable since there is no DNA. TRBV21-1 has pseudogene status. The CDR3 totals 18 residues. CDR3 protein: CASSCRGYIISGANVLTF.

The chain links TRBV5-1 to TRBJ1-4; as DNA is missing, the TRBD1 call by TCRdb cannot be tested. Germline V gene lookup returns CDR1 SGHRS and CDR2 YFSETQ. The CDR3 has 15 amino acids. This chain's CDR3 is CASSDPGGAGEKLFF.

The V gene is TRBV4-1, the J gene TRBJ2-1. Germline values: CDR1 MGHRA, CDR2 YSYEKL. CDR3 length: 15 amino acids. The CDR3 sequence is CASSQGGKPNNEQFF.

The chain is built from TRBV11-2 and TRBJ2-7; no DNA is available, so the TRBD1 call from TCRdb remains unchecked. The CDR3 is 15 residues long. Germline V gene sequence: CDR1 SGHAT, CDR2 FQNNGV. CDR3 loop: CASSLVQGGDVEQYF.

The CDR3 here is CASSQDNKERETQYF. This chain connects TRBV4-1 to TRBJ2-5; the D gene TCRdb calls, TRBD2, cannot be checked with no DNA. There are 15 residues in the CDR3. Germline V gives CDR1 MGHRA, CDR2 YSYEKL.

The chain carries TRBV7-9 and TRBJ2-2; TCRdb lists TRBD1, though no DNA is available to test this call. The CDR3 runs to 16 residues. Germline CDR1 is SEHNR and CDR2 is FQNEAQ (reference sequence). CDR3 region: CASSPPSGKGTGELFF.

The V and J genes are TRBV29-1 and TRBJ2-7; TCRdb designates TRBD1, a call that cannot be tested without DNA. The CDR3 runs 14 residues. CDR1 and CDR2 (germline): SQVTM, ANQGSEA. The CDR3 here is CSVVLRDRGYEQYF.

V usage is TRBV4-2 and J usage is TRBJ2-5; without DNA, the TCRdb call of TRBD1 cannot be checked. Germline CDR1 is LGHNA and CDR2 is YNFKEQ. This CDR3 has 14 amino acids. The CDR3 sequence: CASSGGGAGETQYF.

The chain has TRBV5-1 and TRBJ2-2; the D call from TCRdb, TRBD2, cannot be confirmed without DNA. The CDR3 runs 17 residues. Germline assignment: CDR1 SGHRS and CDR2 YFSETQ. The CDR3 region is CASSLNFGLAGTGELFF.

The chain employs TRBV10-3 and TRBJ2-3. The CDR3 is 13 amino acids. Germline CDR1 ENHRY, CDR2 SYGVKD. The CDR3 here is CATKESPTDTQYF.

The chain links TRBV6-5 to TRBJ2-2. Germline V gene data show CDR1 as MNHEY and CDR2 as SVGAGI. This CDR3 has 14 amino acids. CDR3 in amino acids: CASSYRSATGELFF.

The rearrangement links TRBV5-1 to TRBJ1-5. This CDR3 has 16 amino acids. Germline lookup yields CDR1 SGHRS and CDR2 YFSETQ. The CDR3: CASSLEELSSNQPQHF. Together with reference TRBV5-1 and TRBJ1-5, the CDR3 gives the full variable domain: KAGVTQTPRYLIKTRGQQVTLSCSPISGHRSVSWYQQTPGQGLQFLFEYFSETQRNKGNFPGRFSGRQFSNSRSEMNVSTLELGDSALYLCASSLEELSSNQPQHFGDGTRLSIL.

The chain joins TRBV29-1 to TRBJ1-1; TCRdb lists TRBD1, though no DNA is available to test this call. The CDR3 spans 12 residues. The germline V gene has CDR1 SQVTM and CDR2 ANQGSEA. The CDR3 spells CSVESPNTEAFF.